This TCR beta chain was documented in a study of tumor-infiltrating lymphocytes in primary liver carcinoma. Overall study context: Participating patients were men and women between 30 and 69 years old. Study outcomes and limitations: There were only about 7-25% of top clones found in all five tumor regions.

Joint extraction of RNA and DNA used 20-30 mg of bulk tissue that was unsorted. Patients carried chronic HBV infection without prior treatment. A primer matching the constant region was used to make TCR beta cDNA from around 460 ng of total RNA. Modified slightly, ARM-PCR produced TCR beta libraries over three nested multiplex PCR rounds. The study ran its first two PCR rounds for roughly 10 cycles each, using TRBV1-TRBV30 forward primers and a C-beta reverse primer. Using its own MiXCR run on the multiplex PCR reads, TCRdb lists one record per CDR3 protein. The table lists 75,000 to 90,000 distinct CDR3 sequences, approximately 70% of them singletons, with just under 20% in the top ten. The V gene end was trimmed by 5 bases and the J gene end by 0 bases; junction bases not matched to a gene: 4. This CDR3 contains 15 residues. In germline, CDR1 is SGHRS, CDR2 YFSETQ. This clonotype was detected ten times or more. Antigen specificity is unknown.

Sequencing used liver tumor tissue from sampling region 1. Subset given: tumor region T1, superior pole. The chain recombines TRBV5-1 with TRBJ1-1; 10 bases are a match to TRBD1. The TCR comes from a man between 40 and 49 years old with primary liver carcinoma and hepatitis B virus infection. The CDR3, as DNA: TGCGCCAGCAGAGCCGGGACAGGGGTGAACACTGAAGCTTTCTTT. Translating gives CASRAGTGVNTEAFF.